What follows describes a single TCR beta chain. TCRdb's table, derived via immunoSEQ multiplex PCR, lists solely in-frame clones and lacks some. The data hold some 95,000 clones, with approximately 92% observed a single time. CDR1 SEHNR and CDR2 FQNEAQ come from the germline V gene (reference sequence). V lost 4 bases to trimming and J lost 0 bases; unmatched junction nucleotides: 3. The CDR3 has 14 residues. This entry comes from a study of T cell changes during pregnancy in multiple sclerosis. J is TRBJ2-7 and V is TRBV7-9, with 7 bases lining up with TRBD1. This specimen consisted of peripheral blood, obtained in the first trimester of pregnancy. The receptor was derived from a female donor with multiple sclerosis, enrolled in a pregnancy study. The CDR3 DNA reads TGTGCCAGCAGCTCGGACAGGAGCTCCTACGAGCAGTACTTC. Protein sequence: CASSSDRSSYEQYF.